Shown below are 26 T cell receptor beta chains from a single sample sequenced in a study of T-cell reconstitution after alpha-beta-depleted transplantation in children. Unique molecular identifiers were used in preparing the TCRbeta library. MiXCR, applied by TCRdb to the PCR reads, yields one record per CDR3 protein. The sample has under 350,000 distinct CDR3 sequences; about a tenth are singletons. The sequencing here drew on PBMCs from the stem cell graft donor, taken from the stem cell graft. The receptors stem from a human donor who donated a stem cell graft to a child with SCID.

The sample holds a few counts of this clonotype. V and J are TRBV5-6 and TRBJ1-2; unclear D gene. The V gene lost 2 bases and the J gene lost 1 base, with 15 bases spanning the gap. The CDR3 contains 16 residues. Per germline, CDR1 SGHDT and CDR2 YYEEEE. The CDR3 reads CASSLGPVQVNYGYTF. CDR3 bases: TGTGCCAGCAGCTTAGGACCGGTCCAGGTTAACTATGGCTACACCTTC.

This clonotype was counted between two and nine times. The chain combines TRBV18 with TRBJ1-4, with D tentatively TRBD1 (6 bases). The CDR3 contains 15 residues. Deletions cut 5 bases from V and 8 bases from J, with 18 bases between. Germline V gene lookup returns CDR1 KGHSH and CDR2 LQKENI. The CDR3 is CASSSWGQLEEKLFF. The DNA of the CDR3 is TGTGCCAGCTCAAGCTGGGGACAACTTGAAGAAAAACTGTTTTTT.

This rearrangement joins TRBV6-4 to TRBJ2-3, with D uncertain. Trimming took 4 bases from V and 4 from J, leaving 9 bases between them. The CDR3 loop spans 13 amino acids. Germline V gene sequence: CDR1 MRHNA, CDR2 SNTAGT. The CDR3 is CASSVMAADTQYF. CDR3 nucleotide sequence: TGTGCCAGCAGTGTCATGGCGGCAGATACGCAGTATTTT.

This chain joins TRBV27 and TRBJ1-3; tentatively, D is TRBD1 (5 bases). Trimming cost V 3 bases and J 3 bases, with 12 bases left between them. CDR3 length: 15 residues. Per the germline V gene, CDR1 is MNHEY and CDR2 is SMNVEV (reference sequence). CDR3 DNA sequence: TGTGCCAGCAGTTTGGTGGGGGACGTTGGAAACACCATATATTTT. It translates to CASSLVGDVGNTIYF.

This clonotype was observed a handful of times. V gene TRBV11-2 combines with J gene TRBJ2-3; TRBD2 matches 16 bases. This CDR3 region has 16 residues. CDR1 is SGHAT, CDR2 FQNNGV, per germline. The V gene end was trimmed by 5 bases and the J gene end by 5 bases; junction bases not matched to a gene: 4. The CDR3 DNA reads TGTGCCAGCAGCCGGGGACTAGCGGGGGGGCGAGATACGCAGTATTTT. Translating it yields CASSRGLAGGRDTQYF.

This clonotype came up a few times. The chain has TRBV18 and TRBJ2-7; 7 bases are shared with TRBD1. Germline V gene lookup returns CDR1 KGHSH and CDR2 LQKENI. There are 16 residues in the CDR3. V lost 3 bases, J lost 0 bases, and 8 bases stayed unmatched. CDR3 sequence: CASSPAEGAASYEQYF. CDR3 DNA: TGTGCCAGCTCACCGGCCGAGGGGGCTGCCTCCTACGAGCAGTACTTC.

This chain connects TRBV9 to TRBJ2-7, with D maybe TRBD2 (5 bases). Germline lookup yields CDR1 SGDLS and CDR2 YYNGEE. V lost 0 bases, J lost 4 bases, and 11 bases lay in between. The CDR3 is 14 residues long. The CDR3 spells CASSVGGYEYEQYF. The DNA of the CDR3 is TGTGCCAGCAGCGTAGGCGGGTACGAGTACGAGCAGTACTTC.

This clonotype was seen more than once but under ten times. This chain's CDR3 is CASSQDHGGVETQYF. In DNA form, the CDR3 reads TGCGCCAGCAGCCAAGATCACGGCGGAGTGGAGACCCAGTACTTC. The V gene is TRBV4-1, the J gene TRBJ2-5; D is uncertain. Between the trimmed V and J ends, which lost 0 bases and 5 bases, there was a span of 13 bases. Looked up from germline, CDR1 is MGHRA and CDR2 is YSYEKL. This CDR3 has 15 amino acids.

The table lists this clonotype with a few counts. V and J are TRBV24-1 and TRBJ2-2, with no clear D. V shed 4 bases and J shed 6 bases, with 5 bases lying between them. This CDR3 spans 12 amino acids. Germline assignment: CDR1 KGHDR and CDR2 SFDVKD. The DNA of the CDR3 is TGTGCCACCAGTGAAGGCGCCGGGGAGCTGTTTTTT. Translated, it gives CATSEGAGELFF.

The DNA of the CDR3 is TGTGCCAGCAGTTTATCGTACAGTTTCTCCTACGAGCAGTACTTC. Its protein product is CASSLSYSFSYEQYF. This chain joins TRBV27 and TRBJ2-7; D is uncertain. Deletions cut 0 bases from V and 0 bases from J, with 9 bases between. The length of the CDR3 is 15 residues. Germline V gives CDR1 MNHEY, CDR2 SMNVEV (reference sequence).

This clonotype has more than one count but fewer than ten. The genes are TRBV5-1 and TRBJ1-2; D is ambiguous. The CDR3 contains 16 residues. V was trimmed by 5 bases and J by 0 bases, leaving 17 bases between them. CDR1 and CDR2 (germline): SGHRS, YFSETQ. CDR3 loop: CASSQTGINSNYGYTF. The DNA for the CDR3 is TGCGCCAGCAGTCAGACGGGAATTAATTCTAACTATGGCTACACCTTC.

This rearrangement joins TRBV3-1 to TRBJ2-7; either TRBD1 or TRBD2 may fit D (6 bases each). Germline V gene data show CDR1 as LGHDT and CDR2 as YNNKEL (reference sequence). The V end lost 4 bases, the J end lost 4 bases, and 14 bases lay between the germline ends. The CDR3 extends over 14 amino acids. As DNA, the CDR3 is TGTGCCAGCAGCCCCCGAGGGGGGCCGTACGAGCAGTACTTC. Amino acids: CASSPRGGPYEQYF.

This clonotype was detected a few times. CDR3 nucleotides: TGCAGCGTTGAACGGACAGCTAACTATGGCTACACCTTC. This sequence encodes CSVERTANYGYTF. The J gene is TRBJ1-2, the V gene TRBV29-1; possibly TRBD1 for D (6 bases). Looked up from germline, CDR1 is SQVTM and CDR2 is ANQGSEA. Trimming cost V 2 bases and J 0 bases, with 7 bases left between them. CDR3 length: 13 residues.

This clonotype showed up many times. The chain uses TRBV19 and TRBJ1-1; D is undetermined. The CDR3 spans 13 residues. V was trimmed by 7 bases and J by 3 bases, leaving 12 bases between them. Germline V gene data show CDR1 as LNHDA and CDR2 as SQIVND (reference sequence). CDR3 region: CASTQEWYTEAFF. CDR3 bases: TGTGCCAGTACCCAGGAATGGTACACTGAAGCTTTCTTT.

The chain uses TRBV20-1 and TRBJ1-6; TRBD1 matches 9 bases. The J segment lost 7 bases and the V segment lost 0 bases, leaving 1 base of the junction unmatched. This CDR3 is 14 amino acids long. Germline V CDR1 and CDR2: DFQATT, SNEGSKA (reference sequence). The CDR3 DNA sequence: TGCAGTGCTAGAGACGGGACAGGGAATTCACCCCTCCACTTT. Its protein is CSARDGTGNSPLHF.

V gene TRBV7-6 combines with J gene TRBJ2-7; 11 bases align to TRBD2. Looked up from germline, CDR1 is SGHVS and CDR2 is FNYEAQ. The CDR3 contains 15 residues. The V segment lost 1 base and the J segment 6 bases; nucleotides outside the gene matches: 5. CDR3 in amino acids: CASSLVVSGGGEQYF. CDR3 nucleotide sequence: TGTGCCAGCAGCTTAGTTGTTAGCGGGGGGGGCGAGCAGTACTTC.

Ten or more counts support this clonotype. This chain joins TRBV5-4 and TRBJ2-3, with D perhaps TRBD1 (6 bases). Germline lookup yields CDR1 SGHNT and CDR2 YYREEE (reference sequence). V was shortened by 5 bases and J by 4 bases, with 11 bases between the two germline ends. The CDR3 contains 13 residues. CDR3 loop: CASSLAGADTQYF. CDR3 nucleotides: TGTGCCAGCAGTTTAGCAGGGGCAGATACGCAGTATTTT.

This clonotype showed up just a few times. The gene calls are TRBV3-1 and TRBJ2-7; no reliable D call. Between the trimmed V and J ends, which lost 3 bases and 5 bases, there was a span of 8 bases. Per the germline V gene, CDR1 is LGHDT and CDR2 is YNNKEL (reference sequence). CDR3 length: 12 residues. The CDR3 sequence: CASSHRNDEQYF. The CDR3 DNA sequence: TGTGCCAGCAGCCATCGAAACGACGAGCAGTACTTC.

The table lists this clonotype with a few counts. The chain combines TRBV12-3 or TRBV12-4 with TRBJ2-2, with D possibly matching TRBD1 (7 bases). This CDR3 comprises 15 residues. V lost 10 bases to trimming and J lost 6 bases, with 21 bases between them. CDR3 sequence reads: CATDEAGGKAGELFF. CDR3 in DNA: TGTGCCACCGATGAAGCAGGGGGGAAGGCCGGGGAGCTGTTTTTT.

This clonotype has at least ten counts. The chain carries TRBV2 and TRBJ2-1; D not certain. The CDR3 length is 12 residues. CDR1 is SNHLY, CDR2 FYNNEI, per germline. V lost 6 bases, J lost 8 bases, and 11 bases lay in between. This CDR3 is CASRPADHEQFF. Here the CDR3 DNA reads TGTGCCAGCAGACCCGCCGACCATGAGCAGTTCTTC.

There are a few counts of this clonotype. The chain combines TRBV5-1 with TRBJ1-2; a weak D match, TRBD1 (5 bases). V was trimmed by 5 bases and J by 4 bases, leaving 18 bases between them. Germline assignment: CDR1 SGHRS and CDR2 YFSETQ. CDR3 length: 15 residues. CDR3 residues: CASRPDSEATYGYTF. The DNA for the CDR3 is TGCGCCAGCAGACCAGACAGCGAAGCTACCTATGGCTACACCTTC.

This clonotype occurred a few times. The chain joins TRBV27 to TRBJ2-7; a weak D match, TRBD1 (5 bases). V gave up 7 bases and J gave up 3 bases, with 19 bases separating them. The length of the CDR3 is 15 residues. CDR1 MNHEY and CDR2 SMNVEV come from the germline V gene (reference sequence). For the CDR3, the DNA is TGTGCCAGCACCCCGACTGTGCAGGGAAGCTACGAGCAGTACTTC. It is translated as CASTPTVQGSYEQYF.

This chain uses TRBV6-1 with TRBJ2-2, with 8 bases fitting TRBD1. The germline V gene encodes CDR1 MNHNS and CDR2 SASEGT. The V segment lost 5 bases and the J segment 4 bases; nucleotides outside the gene matches: 6. CDR3 length: 15 amino acids. CDR3 DNA: TGTGCCAGCAGTACCACGGACAGGGCCACCGGGGAGCTGTTTTTT. This gives the protein CASSTTDRATGELFF.

This clonotype came up a few times. The V call is TRBV5-6, the J call TRBJ2-1, with unresolved D. CDR3 length: 14 amino acids. Germline V gene sequence: CDR1 SGHDT, CDR2 YYEEEE. Trimming removed 5 bases at V and 6 bases at J, with 15 bases between. CDR3 in DNA: TGTGCCAGCAGGACGGCGGACGAAGTCAATGAGCAGTTCTTC. Protein: CASRTADEVNEQFF.

This clonotype was seen many times. CDR3 amino acids: CASSGAGVSYEQYF. CDR3 in DNA: TGTGCCAGCTCGGGAGCGGGAGTTTCCTACGAGCAGTACTTC. J is TRBJ2-7 and V is TRBV12-3 or TRBV12-4, with 8 bases fitting TRBD2. Trimming removed 8 bases from V and 1 base from J; junction bases left unmatched: 7. The CDR3 is 14 amino acids.

The chain combines TRBV6-4 with TRBJ1-2; no definite D call. The CDR3 extends over 15 amino acids. Germline assignment: CDR1 MRHNA and CDR2 SNTAGT. The V end was cut by 11 bases, the J end by 4 bases, with 23 bases between. The CDR3 spells CACIWLEFVLYGYTF. The CDR3 nucleotides read TGTGCCTGCATCTGGCTCGAGTTCGTCCTCTATGGCTACACCTTC.